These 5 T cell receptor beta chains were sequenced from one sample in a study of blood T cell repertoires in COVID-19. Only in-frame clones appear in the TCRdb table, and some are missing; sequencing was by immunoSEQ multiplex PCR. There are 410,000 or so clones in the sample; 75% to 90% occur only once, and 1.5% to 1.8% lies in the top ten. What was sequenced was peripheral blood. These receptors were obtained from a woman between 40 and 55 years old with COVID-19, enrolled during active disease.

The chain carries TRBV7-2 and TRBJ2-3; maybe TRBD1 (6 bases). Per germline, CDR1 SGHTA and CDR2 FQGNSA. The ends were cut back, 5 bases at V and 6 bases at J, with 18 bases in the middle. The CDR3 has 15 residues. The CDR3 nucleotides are TGTGCCAGCAGCCCCCTTCGGACAGCACGGGATACGCAGTATTTT. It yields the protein CASSPLRTARDTQYF.

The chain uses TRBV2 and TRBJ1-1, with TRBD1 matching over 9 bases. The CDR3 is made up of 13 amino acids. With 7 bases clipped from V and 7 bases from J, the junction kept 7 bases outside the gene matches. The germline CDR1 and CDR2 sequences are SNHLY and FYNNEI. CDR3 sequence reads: CASNNRGLVEAFF. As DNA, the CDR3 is TGTGCCAGCAATAACAGGGGGCTTGTTGAAGCTTTCTTT.

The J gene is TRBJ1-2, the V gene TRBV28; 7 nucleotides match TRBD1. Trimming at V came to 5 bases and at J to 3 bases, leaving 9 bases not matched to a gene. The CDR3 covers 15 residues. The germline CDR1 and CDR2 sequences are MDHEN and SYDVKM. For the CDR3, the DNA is TGTGCCAGCAGTCGTCCGGGACAGCTCCACTATGGCTACACCTTC. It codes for CASSRPGQLHYGYTF.

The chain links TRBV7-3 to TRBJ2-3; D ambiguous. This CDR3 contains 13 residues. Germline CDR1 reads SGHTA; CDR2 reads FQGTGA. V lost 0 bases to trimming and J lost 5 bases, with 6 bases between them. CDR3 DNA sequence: TGTGCCAGCAGCTTAACGTCCGGAGATACGCAGTATTTT. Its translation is CASSLTSGDTQYF.

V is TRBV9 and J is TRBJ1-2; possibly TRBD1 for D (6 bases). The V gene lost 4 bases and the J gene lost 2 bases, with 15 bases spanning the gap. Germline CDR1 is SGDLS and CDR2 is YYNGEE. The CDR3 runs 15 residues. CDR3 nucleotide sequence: TGTGCCAGCAGCCCCAGTTGGGGGCCAAACTATGGCTACACCTTC. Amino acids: CASSPSWGPNYGYTF.